Following are 18 T cell receptor beta chains from one sample sequenced in a study of shared clonotypes between healthy human individuals. Profiled with immunoSEQ multiplex PCR; TCRdb holds only in-frame clones, not every one. The sample lists a few million clones, 90% to 95% occurring once. Source material: naive CD4+ T cells from PBMCs. As for subset: CD45RA+ positively selected. The receptors shown here come from a man aged 18-30 years in good health. Some clones in this sample may be carry-over from other donors' samples.

V usage is TRBV11-2 and J usage is TRBJ2-1, with D perhaps being TRBD1 or TRBD2 (5 bases each). Trimming pared 1 base from V and 8 bases from J, leaving 15 bases between. The CDR3 covers 15 residues. CDR1 SGHAT and CDR2 FQNNGV come from the germline V gene. The CDR3 reads CASSLGAAEGDEQFF. The CDR3 coding sequence is TGTGCCAGCAGCTTAGGGGCAGCGGAAGGGGATGAGCAGTTCTTC.

This clone appeared once. This chain joins TRBV10-3 and TRBJ2-1, with 9 bases identical to TRBD2. In germline, CDR1 is ENHRY, CDR2 SYGVKD. The CDR3 has 14 amino acids. V was pared by 7 bases and J by 3 bases, with 4 bases of the junction left unmatched. CDR3 loop: CAIKAGGNYNEQFF. The CDR3, as DNA: TGTGCCATCAAGGCGGGAGGGAACTACAATGAGCAGTTCTTC.

The chain employs TRBV28 and TRBJ1-2; the match to TRBD1 covers 9 bases. Germline loops: CDR1 MDHEN, CDR2 SYDVKM. The length of the CDR3 is 16 residues. V shed 2 bases and J 6 bases; nucleotides not matched to a gene: 10. CDR3 in amino acids: CASSLGRDRVGNGYTF. The CDR3 DNA is TGTGCCAGCAGTTTAGGACGGGACAGGGTAGGCAATGGCTACACCTTC.

The chain has TRBV5-5 and TRBJ1-2; perhaps TRBD1 as D (6 bases). The V end was cut by 1 base, the J end by 3 bases, with 7 bases between. This CDR3 is built from 13 residues. The V gene's germline CDR1 is SGHKS and CDR2 YYEKEE (reference sequence). DNA for the CDR3: TGTGCCAGCAGCTTGAAGGGGGACTATGGCTACACCTTC. Translation gives CASSLKGDYGYTF. Complete variable domain (other parts from reference TRBV5-5 and TRBJ1-2): DAGVTQSPTHLIKTRGQQVTLRCSPISGHKSVSWYQQVLGQGPQFIFQYYEKEERGRGNFPDRFSARQFPNYSSELNVNALLLGDSALYLCASSLKGDYGYTFGSGTRLTVV.

V gene TRBV18 combines with J gene TRBJ1-1, with D possibly TRBD1 on 5 matching bases. The CDR3 is 13 residues long. Trimming took 2 bases from V and 11 from J, leaving 15 bases between them. Germline V gives CDR1 KGHSH, CDR2 LQKENI. The CDR3 reads CASSPASGEVAFF. CDR3 nucleotides: TGTGCCAGCTCACCAGCTTCGGGGGAGGTGGCTTTCTTT.

The rearrangement joins TRBV28 to TRBJ1-4; tentative D call: TRBD1 (6 bases). V lost 6 bases to trimming and J lost 5 bases, with 16 bases between them. This CDR3 has 15 residues. CDR1 MDHEN and CDR2 SYDVKM come from the germline V gene. CDR3 DNA sequence: TGTGCCAGCAGAGTGGGGGGCTTCGAGAATGAAAAACTGTTTTTT. Its protein is CASRVGGFENEKLFF.

The chain combines TRBV11-3 with TRBJ2-1; D not resolved. This CDR3 has 14 residues. Trimming removed 1 base at V and 2 bases at J, with 6 bases between. Germline loops: CDR1 SGHNT, CDR2 YENEEA. CDR3 nucleotides: TGTGCCAGCAGCTTAGTTTCCCCCTACAATGAGCAGTTCTTC. Its protein is CASSLVSPYNEQFF.

The chain recombines TRBV7-8 with TRBJ2-7; D is perhaps TRBD1 (6 bases). The CDR3 loop spans 16 amino acids. CDR1 and CDR2 from the germline V gene are SGHVS and FQNEAQ. Between the trimmed V and J ends, which lost 5 bases and 4 bases, there was a span of 21 bases. CDR3 DNA sequence: TGTGCCAGCAGCCCCGCTCGGCGGACAGACCGGTACGAGCAGTACTTC. This translates into CASSPARRTDRYEQYF.

The gene calls are TRBV7-2 and TRBJ2-7; 10 bases map to TRBD1. Germline CDR1 SGHTA, CDR2 FQGNSA. With 5 bases clipped from V and 3 bases from J, the junction kept 7 bases outside the gene matches. The CDR3 runs 15 residues. The CDR3 loop is CASSPRRDRGYEQYF. The CDR3 region has the DNA TGTGCCAGCAGCCCGCGACGGGACAGGGGCTACGAGCAGTACTTC.

The gene calls are TRBV11-2 and TRBJ1-2, with a tentative D call TRBD1 (5 bases). The germline V and J ends were trimmed by 5 bases and 8 bases, with 15 bases remaining between them. Germline CDR1 is SGHAT and CDR2 is FQNNGV. The CDR3 has 13 amino acids. Here the CDR3 reads CASSPRGEKGYTF. The CDR3 region has the DNA TGTGCCAGCAGCCCACGGGGGGAGAAGGGCTACACCTTC.

The CDR3: CASSYSHRGSNEKLFF. CDR3 in DNA: TGTGCCAGCAGTTACTCTCACAGGGGGTCTAATGAAAAACTGTTTTTT. The chain carries TRBV6-5 and TRBJ1-4; TRBD1 matches at 8 bases. The germline V gene encodes CDR1 MNHEY and CDR2 SVGAGI. The V segment lost 0 bases and the J segment 3 bases; nucleotides outside the gene matches: 3. This CDR3 is 16 amino acids long.

The chain combines TRBV5-1 with TRBJ2-7; the match to TRBD1 covers 9 bases. After removal of 6 bases from V and 3 bases from J, the junction contained 7 bases not matched to a gene. Germline CDR1 and CDR2: SGHRS and YFSETQ. This CDR3 has 14 amino acids. The CDR3 spells CASNTGTGYYEQYF. CDR3 DNA: TGCGCCAGCAACACCGGGACAGGGTACTACGAGCAGTACTTC.

With respect to this clone: A read error may be the cause here, since a much bigger clone is one base away. The same CDR3 arises from other DNA sequences in this sample as well. The chain links TRBV6-5 to TRBJ1-5; the D is unclear. CDR1 MNHEY and CDR2 SVGAGI come from the germline V gene. V lost 5 bases, J lost 1 base, and 6 bases lay in between. The CDR3 has 13 residues. The CDR3 reads CASSVDSNQPQHF. DNA of the CDR3: TGTGCCAGCAGTGTAGACAGCAATCAGCCCCAGCATTTT.

This CDR3 reads CASSYNRDHEQYF. The CDR3 DNA sequence: TGTGCCAGCAGTTATAACAGGGACCACGAGCAGTACTTC. The rearrangement links TRBV6-5 to TRBJ2-7, with a possible D match to TRBD1 (6 bases). This CDR3 spans 13 amino acids. Germline CDR1 and CDR2: MNHEY and SVGAGI. Trimming removed 3 bases at V and 5 bases at J, with 11 bases between.

The J gene is TRBJ1-2, the V gene TRBV6-5; D perhaps matches TRBD1 (5 bases). Germline V gene lookup returns CDR1 MNHEY and CDR2 SVGAGI. This CDR3 spans 15 amino acids. V was clipped by 5 bases and J by 4 bases, with 17 bases between them. CDR3 nucleotides: TGTGCCAGCAGTCCGGACTCCGTTGGGGGCTATGGCTACACCTTC. Translating it yields CASSPDSVGGYGYTF.

The genes are TRBV7-7 and TRBJ2-2, with 10 bases aligning to TRBD2. With V trimmed by 5 bases and J by 5 bases, 8 bases remained unmatched. The CDR3 extends over 16 amino acids. The germline CDR1 and CDR2 sequences are SSHAT and FNYEAQ (reference sequence). Written as DNA, the CDR3 is TGTGCCAGCAGCCCCCACGGTAGCGGGAGGACCGGGGAGCTGTTTTTT. Encoded protein: CASSPHGSGRTGELFF. The entire variable domain, with the rest obtained from reference TRBV7-7 and TRBJ2-2, is as follows: GAGVSQSPRYKVTKRGQDVTLRCDPISSHATLYWYQQALGQGPEFLTYFNYEAQPDKSGLPSDRFSAERPEGSISTLTIQRTEQRDSAMYRCASSPHGSGRTGELFFGEGSRLTVL.

The V gene is TRBV25-1, the J gene TRBJ1-3; the D gene is possibly TRBD1 (5 bases). V shed 1 base and J shed 0 bases, with 10 bases lying between them. This CDR3 has 16 residues. Germline values: CDR1 MGHDK, CDR2 SYGVNS. The CDR3 reads CASSEWGKISGNTIYF. For the CDR3, the DNA is TGTGCCAGCAGTGAATGGGGGAAAATCTCTGGAAACACCATATATTTT.

The genes are TRBV7-3 and TRBJ2-3; tentative D call: TRBD2 (6 bases). CDR1 and CDR2 from the germline V gene are SGHTA and FQGTGA. The CDR3 is 19 residues long. The V gene lost 0 bases and the J gene lost 0 bases, with 19 bases spanning the gap. In DNA, the CDR3 is TGTGCCAGCAGCTTAACAGGGGCGATAGCGGTACCAAGCACAGATACGCAGTATTTT. Protein product: CASSLTGAIAVPSTDTQYF.